A selection of T cell receptor beta chains follows, all from one sample in a study of CD8 T cells in ankylosing spondylitis. TCRdb re-analysed the 5' RACE reads in MiXCR, keeping a single row per CDR3 protein. The sample shows 700,000 to 1,000,000 distinct CDR3 sequences, approximately 12% of them seen only once. Sequences were obtained from blood, either unsorted or a sorted T cell fraction (not recorded which). Source of these receptors: a male donor with ankylosing spondylitis. The CDR3 runs from the conserved cysteine through the conserved F or W. A D gene is named only where the DNA matches it firmly. Rows may omit the clone size; those that give it use once, few, many or a size class.

J,V,D,size,DNA,CDR3
TRBJ1-5,TRBV12-3/TRBV12-4,.,many,TGTGCCAGCAGTTTTATGGGGGAGCCCCAGCATTTT,CASSFMGEPQHF
TRBJ2-5,TRBV4-3,TRBD2,many,TGCGCCAGCAGCCAAGAAATTCTAGCGGGGGGAGCTGGGGAGACCCAGTACTTC,CASSQEILAGGAGETQYF
TRBJ2-5,TRBV2,.,.,TGTGCCAGCAGTGAGTCCCTTGAGTGGACCCAGTACTTC,CASSESLEWTQYF
TRBJ2-4,TRBV20-1,.,few,TGCAGTGCTCCAGACAGACTGTTGGGGGACATTCAGTACTTC,CSAPDRLLGDIQYF
TRBJ1-1,TRBV6-5,.,few,TGTGCCAGCAAAGACTCCAACACTGAAGCTTTCTTT,CASKDSNTEAFF
TRBJ2-3,TRBV27,TRBD2,.,TGTGCCAGCAATTCCGCGGGAGTCACAGATACGCAGTATTTT,CASNSAGVTDTQYF
TRBJ2-3,TRBV5-1,.,.,TGCGCCAGCAGCCCCACCGGACAGAGCACAGATACGCAGTATTTT,CASSPTGQSTDTQYF
TRBJ2-1,TRBV7-2,.,.,TGTGCCAGCAGGTCAGGGGTATCCTACAATGAGCAGTTCTTC,CASRSGVSYNEQFF
TRBJ2-1,TRBV5-1,.,few,TGCGCCAGCAGCTCGGGACCGTCAGGGGAGCAGTTCTTC,CASSSGPSGEQFF
TRBJ2-1,TRBV6-1,TRBD2,few,TGTGCCAGCAAGGAAGGACTAGCGTTTCCGGGCCAGTTCTTC,CASKEGLAFPGQFF
TRBJ2-3,TRBV30,.,few,TGTGCCTGGAGCCAGGGATTGTTCCGTACAGCAGATACGCAGTATTTT,CAWSQGLFRTADTQYF
TRBJ2-7,TRBV7-2,.,few,TGTGCCAGCAGCTTAAAAGAAAACTCCGAGCAGTACTTC,CASSLKENSEQYF
TRBJ2-7,TRBV20-1,.,.,TGCAGTGCCGGTGGTCTAGCAGGTACCTACGAGCAGTACTTC,CSAGGLAGTYEQYF
TRBJ2-1,TRBV18,TRBD2,.,TGTGCCAGCTCACCACCGGCGGGAGGTGCCTACAATGAGCAGTTCTTC,CASSPPAGGAYNEQFF
TRBJ1-1,TRBV18,.,.,TGTGCCAGCTCACCACGGGCAGGATTCTTGAACACTGAAGCTTTCTTT,CASSPRAGFLNTEAFF
TRBJ1-1,TRBV12-5,.,few,TGTGCTAGTGGTTTGTATGGGGGGCAGATCACTGAAGCTTTCTTT,CASGLYGGQITEAFF
TRBJ1-6,TRBV12-3/TRBV12-4,.,.,TGTGCCAGCAGTCCCCAAGGGTATCAGTCACCCCTCCACTTT,CASSPQGYQSPLHF
TRBJ1-1,TRBV29-1,.,few,TGCAGCGTTGGACTGGATCAAGCTTTCTTT,CSVGLDQAFF
TRBJ2-3,TRBV9,.,few,TGTGCCAGCAGCGTAGATAGCGTTACAGATACGCAGTATTTT,CASSVDSVTDTQYF
TRBJ1-1,TRBV12-3/TRBV12-4,.,many,TGTGCCAGCAGTCCCGGATTTGGGACGTACCTGAACACTGAAGCTTTCTTT,CASSPGFGTYLNTEAFF
TRBJ2-1,TRBV10-3,TRBD2,.,TGTGCCACCTTATTCAACCCGACTAGCGGGGGTGGCGACCAGTTCTTC,CATLFNPTSGGGDQFF
TRBJ2-5,TRBV7-9,TRBD1,few,TGTGCCAGCAGCCGGACAGGGGCTCGCAGGACCCAGTACTTC,CASSRTGARRTQYF
TRBJ2-5,TRBV6-1,TRBD1,.,TGTGCCAGCGGACGCCTACTACAGGGGGTAGAGACCCAGTACTTC,CASGRLLQGVETQYF
TRBJ2-5,TRBV20-1,TRBD2,.,TGCAGTGCCCGCGTACTAGCGGGACGCGGGACCCAGTACTTC,CSARVLAGRGTQYF
TRBJ2-3,TRBV6-1,.,many,TGTGCCAGCAGTCCCTCTGGCGGCCACACAGATACGCAGTATTTT,CASSPSGGHTDTQYF
TRBJ2-5,TRBV27,.,.,TGTGCCAGCAGTTTTTGGGCTAGGGAGACCCAGTACTTC,CASSFWARETQYF
TRBJ2-4,TRBV10-3,.,many,TGTGCCATCAGTGAGATGGGGGGCGCGACAAACATTCAGTACTTC,CAISEMGGATNIQYF
TRBJ2-2,TRBV9,.,many,TGTGCCAGCAGTGAAGCTAGCGTCCGGAACACCGGGGAGCTGTTTTTT,CASSEASVRNTGELFF
TRBJ2-7,TRBV20-1,.,.,TGCAGTGCTAACCCCGGGACCCACTACGAGCAGTACTTC,CSANPGTHYEQYF
TRBJ2-7,TRBV5-1,TRBD2,.,TGCGCCAGCAGCTTGGGACAGCTTGGACTAGCGGGGGGTCCCTACGAGCAGTACTTC,CASSLGQLGLAGGPYEQYF
TRBJ2-5,TRBV20-1,.,.,TGCAGTGCTCTCAGACCGTACCAAGAGACCCAGTACTTC,CSALRPYQETQYF
TRBJ2-5,TRBV4-3,TRBD1,.,TGCGCCAGCAGCCCAATGACAGGGGTGACCCAGTACTTC,CASSPMTGVTQYF
TRBJ2-4,TRBV5-6,.,few,TGTGCCAGCAGCTTGGGGACGGAGGACATTCAGTACTTC,CASSLGTEDIQYF
TRBJ2-2,TRBV20-1,TRBD1,few,TGCAGTGCCAACGGACAGGGCTACACCGGGGAGCTGTTTTTT,CSANGQGYTGELFF
TRBJ2-3,TRBV7-9,.,few,TGTGCCAGCAGCCCTCAGCCAAACACAGATACGCAGTATTTT,CASSPQPNTDTQYF
TRBJ2-7,TRBV7-6,.,.,TGTGCCAGCAGCAAGACGGAACTAAGCCACGAGCAGTACTTC,CASSKTELSHEQYF
TRBJ2-7,TRBV5-1,.,few,TGCGCCAGCAGCCTGGGACCGCCGAGCTCCTACGAGCAGTACTTC,CASSLGPPSSYEQYF
TRBJ2-2,TRBV10-3,.,many,TGTGCCATCAGTGACTACACCGGGGAGCTGTTTTTT,CAISDYTGELFF
TRBJ2-2,TRBV6-6,.,few,TGTGCCAGCAGTTACGAGTGGACCGGGGAGCTGTTTTTT,CASSYEWTGELFF
TRBJ2-3,TRBV20-1,TRBD2,.,TGCAGTGCTAGAGATGGGAGACTAGCGTCAAACACAGATACGCAGTATTTT,CSARDGRLASNTDTQYF
TRBJ1-1,TRBV7-9,.,few,TGTGCCAGCAGCCAGGGAGGGCTCAATGAAGCTTTCTTT,CASSQGGLNEAFF
TRBJ2-3,TRBV20-1,TRBD1,.,TGCAGTTCGAGGACAGGACAAACAGATACGCAGTATTTT,CSSRTGQTDTQYF
TRBJ2-2,TRBV5-4,.,few,TGTGCCAGCAGCTCTGAACAATTCGGCGGGACAGAGACCGGGGAGCTGTTTTTT,CASSSEQFGGTETGELFF